This is a list of T cell receptor beta chains from one sample in a study of Tregs in tolerant kidney transplant recipients. The table came from immunoSEQ multiplex PCR; TCRdb's copy has only in-frame clones and leaves some out. The profile shows 95,000 or so clones, roughly 93% of them singletons. The source material was CD4+ T cells from blood (PBMCs), sampled 12 months after the transplant. These receptor sequences come from a human patient who received a combined kidney and bone marrow transplant. Some T cells here may be from the graft donor. Each CDR3 is given with its conserved first and last residue. The order of the fields is clone size, J gene, V gene, D gene, CDR3 DNA, CDR3 protein. D genes are given only for firm matches. Clone size is not always given. Where it is, it says once, few, many or a class for expanded clones.

-,TRBJ2-7,TRBV25-1,TRBD1,TGTGCCAGCAGTGAATATACGCGGTCGACAGGGGGCCAGAACGAGCAGTACTTC,CASSEYTRSTGGQNEQYF
-,TRBJ2-7,TRBV4-1,-,TGCGCCAGCAGCCAAGTATTTACAGGGTGGCCCTCCTACGAGCAGTACTTC,CASSQVFTGWPSYEQYF
-,TRBJ2-2,TRBV28,TRBD1,TGTGCCAGCAGTTTCAGGGGGCCCATTAACACCGGGGAGCTGTTTTTT,CASSFRGPINTGELFF
-,TRBJ2-1,TRBV11-3,-,TGTGCCAGCAGCTTCAGAGGATACGACTCCTACAATGAGCAGTTCTTC,CASSFRGYDSYNEQFF
-,TRBJ2-5,TRBV5-1,-,TGCGCCAGCAGCTTGGTCGGGGGAGAGACCCAGTACTTC,CASSLVGGETQYF
-,TRBJ2-2,TRBV7-8,-,TGTGCCAGCAGCTTAGTGAACTCCGGGGAGCTGTTTTTT,CASSLVNSGELFF
-,TRBJ2-1,TRBV4-1,TRBD1,TGCGCCAGCAGCCCGGGACAGGGTCCCGATTATGAGCAGTTCTTC,CASSPGQGPDYEQFF
-,TRBJ2-3,TRBV4-2,TRBD1,TGTGCCAGCAGCCAAGGACAGGGGGCGGGAGATACGCAGTATTTT,CASSQGQGAGDTQYF
-,TRBJ1-2,TRBV7-8,TRBD1,TGTGCCAGCAGCATCCGGGACAGGGTTATTCGTGGCTACACCTTC,CASSIRDRVIRGYTF
-,TRBJ1-2,TRBV29-1,-,TGCAGCGCAACCCAGGATAACTATGGCTACACCTTC,CSATQDNYGYTF
-,TRBJ2-6,TRBV5-6,TRBD1,TGTGCCAGCAGCAGAGGCAGGGGGCGTCGTGCTGGGGCCAACGTCCTGACTTTC,CASSRGRGRRAGANVLTF
-,TRBJ1-2,TRBV9,TRBD1,TGTGCCAGCAGCGCTCGGGACAGGGTATACTATGGCTACACCTTC,CASSARDRVYYGYTF
-,TRBJ2-6,TRBV4-3,-,TGCGCCAGCAGCCAAGGGAGAAAGGGGTACGTCCTGACTTTC,CASSQGRKGYVLTF
-,TRBJ2-5,TRBV2,TRBD2,TGTGCCAGCAGTGAAAGGGGGACTAGCCAAGAGACCCAGTACTTC,CASSERGTSQETQYF
-,TRBJ2-5,TRBV11-3,-,TGTGCCAGCAGCTTGTCAAGGACTTCAGAGACCCAGTACTTC,CASSLSRTSETQYF
-,TRBJ1-1,TRBV6-1,-,TGTGCCAGCACGGTACAGGTGGGCACTGAAGCTTTCTTT,CASTVQVGTEAFF
few,TRBJ2-7,TRBV7-6,-,TGTGCCAGCAGCCAGACAGACACAACCTACGAGCAGTACTTC,CASSQTDTTYEQYF
-,TRBJ2-7,TRBV5-6,TRBD1,TGTGCCAGCAGCTCGATAACCGGGACAGGGGGTGCCTCCTACGAGCAGTACTTC,CASSSITGTGGASYEQYF
-,TRBJ1-6,TRBV28,TRBD1,TGTGCCAGCAGCCCGGACAGGGGCTCCTATAATTCCCCCCTCCACTTT,CASSPDRGSYNSPLHF
once,TRBJ2-7,TRBV6-6,-,TGTGCCAGCAGCCCCAGTACGGAGCAGTACTTC,CASSPSTEQYF
few,TRBJ2-7,TRBV10-3,-,TGTGCCATCAGTGAGAGTCGGCTTACGGACACACGCTCCTACGAGCAGTACTTC,CAISESRLTDTRSYEQYF
-,TRBJ2-2,TRBV12-5,-,TGTGCTAGTGGTTTGGTCATTTATGTTCCGGGACATCAGAACACCGGGGAGCTGTTTTTT,CASGLVIYVPGHQNTGELFF
-,TRBJ2-5,TRBV7-8,TRBD2,TGTGCCAGCAGCCCCCTTAGCGGGGGGTTGGAGACCCAGTACTTC,CASSPLSGGLETQYF
-,TRBJ2-5,TRBV18,TRBD1,TGTGCCAGCTGTATAACAGGGGAGAAGACCCAGTACTTC,CASCITGEKTQYF
-,TRBJ2-3,TRBV14,-,TGTGCCAGCAGCCAAGTGGGGGGACCCACAGATACGCAGTATTTT,CASSQVGGPTDTQYF
-,TRBJ2-1,TRBV28,TRBD1,TGTGCCAGCAGCCTCGGGACAGGGGGCCCGGATGAGCAGTTCTTC,CASSLGTGGPDEQFF
-,TRBJ1-2,TRBV6-5,-,TGTGCCAGCAGTTATTTCACAGGGCAAAACTATGGCTACACCTTC,CASSYFTGQNYGYTF
-,TRBJ1-1,TRBV29-1,-,TGCAGCGTTGGGTCAGGGTATTGGAACACTGAAGCTTTCTTT,CSVGSGYWNTEAFF
-,TRBJ2-7,TRBV4-2,-,TGTGCCAGCAGCCACCAATGGGGCGTACCTACCTACGAGCAGTACTTC,CASSHQWGVPTYEQYF
-,TRBJ2-3,TRBV6-4,-,TGTGCCAGCAGTGACGTTCTTTTTGATACGCAGTATTTT,CASSDVLFDTQYF
once,TRBJ2-5,TRBV7-3,TRBD2,TGTGCCAGCAGCTGGCGGGGGAACCAAGAGACCCAGTACTTC,CASSWRGNQETQYF
-,TRBJ1-2,TRBV11-3,-,TGTGCCAGCAGCTCGAGAGGCACGGGCTACACCTTC,CASSSRGTGYTF
-,TRBJ2-7,TRBV11-3,-,TGTGCCAGCAGCTCGAATAACAGGCGAGCCTACGAGCAGTACTTC,CASSSNNRRAYEQYF
-,TRBJ2-1,TRBV4-3,-,TGCGCCAGCAGCCAACCCGGCGCGGGCAATGAGCAGTTCTTC,CASSQPGAGNEQFF
-,TRBJ1-1,TRBV15,-,TGTGCCACCAGCAAAATGAGGTCCACTGAAGCTTTCTTT,CATSKMRSTEAFF
-,TRBJ2-2,TRBV5-1,TRBD2,TGCGCCAGCAGCTTAGGACTAGCGGGAGTAGGCGGGGAGCTGTTTTTT,CASSLGLAGVGGELFF
once,TRBJ2-5,TRBV30,-,TGTGCCTGGAGTGCAGGGGGGCGAGAGACCCAGTACTTC,CAWSAGGRETQYF
-,TRBJ1-3,TRBV5-1,-,TGCGCCAGCAGCTTGGACAGCTCTGGAAACACCATATATTTT,CASSLDSSGNTIYF
-,TRBJ1-1,TRBV7-2,-,TGTGCCAGCAGCTTAGCCCCGGGAGTCACTGAAGCTTTCTTT,CASSLAPGVTEAFF
-,TRBJ2-3,TRBV4-1,-,TGCGCCAGCAGCCAAGAAGGTTGGGGCAGCACAGATACGCAGTATTTT,CASSQEGWGSTDTQYF